One and the same sample provided the 32 T cell receptor beta chains below, sequenced in a study of blood T cell repertoires in COVID-19 (dated by TCRdb to the early 2020s). The library was prepared using the immunoSEQ multiplex PCR assay. In its TCRdb copy, this immuneACCESS table keeps in-frame sequences only and misses some clones. Where compared with another copy, unresolved V genes explain less than half of these, and the others have no known cause. This sample is represented by over 30,000 clones; roughly nine tenths of them were singletons. In total, the top ten clones hold around 10% of the sample. Sequencing used peripheral blood. These TCRs come from a man aged 65 to 85 with acute or convalescent COVID-19.

The V gene is TRBV10-3, the J gene TRBJ1-6; no clear D gene. V dropped 5 bases and J dropped 16 bases, with 15 bases sitting between them. CDR3 length: 12 amino acids. Germline lookup yields CDR1 ENHRY and CDR2 SYGVKD. The CDR3 sequence: CAISLEGQNLHF. CDR3 nucleotides: TGTGCCATCAGTCTGGAGGGCCAAAATCTCCACTTT.

The chain combines TRBV14 with TRBJ2-1; 10 bases match TRBD2. The V gene end was trimmed by 5 bases and the J gene end by 0 bases; junction bases not matched to a gene: 13. The length of the CDR3 is 19 residues. CDR1 is SGHDN, CDR2 FVKESK, per germline. The DNA for the CDR3 is TGTGCCAGCAGCTCCGGGACTAGCGTACTCCGAAGCTCCTACAATGAGCAGTTCTTC. This gives the protein CASSSGTSVLRSSYNEQFF.

The rearrangement links TRBV7-8 to TRBJ1-4, with TRBD1 matching over 8 bases. CDR1 is SGHVS, CDR2 FQNEAQ, per germline. This CDR3 has 15 residues. Trimming took 4 bases from V and 8 from J; bases not matched to a gene: 9. This chain's CDR3 is CASSSRQGSEEKLFF. CDR3 coding DNA: TGTGCCAGCAGCTCAAGACAGGGGTCGGAAGAAAAACTGTTTTTT.

The CDR3 coding sequence is TGTGCCAGCAGCGGGAGCCTGAAGAGTCTCGGTGGTTCGCTGTTTTTT. Translated: CASSGSLKSLGGSLFF. V gene TRBV5-6 combines with J gene TRBJ1-4; D remains ambiguous. From germline, CDR1 is SGHDT and CDR2 YYEEEE. Trimming took off 4 bases at V and 14 bases at J, with 27 bases between the two ends. The CDR3 loop spans 16 amino acids.

The V call is TRBV6-5, the J call TRBJ2-7, with 10 bases fitting TRBD1. V trimming: 4 bases; J trimming: 6 bases; junction bases outside the gene matches: 9. The CDR3 is 15 residues long. Germline lookup yields CDR1 MNHEY and CDR2 SVGAGI. CDR3 sequence: CASSSWDRGPLEQYF. The CDR3 coding sequence is TGTGCCAGCAGTTCCTGGGACAGGGGTCCTCTCGAGCAGTACTTC.

The chain recombines TRBV4-2 with TRBJ2-1, with 13 bases identical to TRBD2. The CDR3 covers 19 residues. V was clipped by 0 bases and J by 4 bases; unmatched bases: 9. Germline V lookup: CDR1 LGHNA, CDR2 YNFKEQ. The CDR3 DNA follows: TGTGCCAGCAGCCAAGAATTCCGCCAGGGACTAGCGGGATACAATGAGCAGTTCTTC. Encoded protein: CASSQEFRQGLAGYNEQFF.

The chain joins TRBV24-1 to TRBJ2-1, with 9 positions matching TRBD1. Losses at the gene ends were 9 bases for V and 8 bases for J; bases not matched to a gene: 7. The CDR3 runs to 13 residues. Germline V gene sequence: CDR1 KGHDR, CDR2 SFDVKD. Written as DNA, the CDR3 is TGTGCCACCCGGCGGACAGGGGAGGATGAGCAGTTCTTC. Amino acids: CATRRTGEDEQFF.

The chain is built from TRBV9 and TRBJ2-1; 9 nucleotides agree with TRBD2. V gave up 2 bases and J gave up 7 bases; unmatched junction bases: 4. This CDR3 comprises 14 residues. CDR1 is SGDLS, CDR2 YYNGEE, per germline. In DNA, the CDR3 is TGTGCCAGCAGCGTGGGCGGGAGGGCAAATGAGCAGTTCTTC. It codes for CASSVGGRANEQFF.

This sequence joins TRBV2 and TRBJ1-2; D is unclear. CDR1 is SNHLY, CDR2 FYNNEI, per germline. V lost 6 bases and J lost 8, with 16 bases in between. The CDR3 loop spans 13 amino acids. The CDR3 loop is CASSLQNLRGYTF. CDR3 in DNA: TGTGCCAGCAGCCTCCAAAACCTGAGGGGCTACACCTTC.

A remark on this clone: One junction end does not reproduce the germline sequence, and a read error may be involved. This CDR3 is CASSLEPAVNTGELFF. As DNA, the CDR3 is TGTGCCAGCAGCCTAGAGCCAGCGGTGAACACCGGGGAGCTGTTTTTT. The rearrangement uses TRBV11-3 and TRBJ2-2, with D possibly being TRBD2 (5 bases). The CDR3 runs 16 residues. CDR1 and CDR2 from the germline V gene are SGHNT and YENEEA.

This clone was detected only once. The chain carries TRBV4-2 and TRBJ2-7; 14 bases match TRBD2. CDR1 and CDR2 from the germline V gene are LGHNA and YNFKEQ. The length of the CDR3 is 20 residues. V trimming: 0 bases; J trimming: 2 bases; junction bases outside the gene matches: 12. CDR3 sequence: CASSQDRFGTSGGITYEQYF. CDR3 DNA: TGTGCCAGCAGCCAAGATCGATTCGGGACTAGCGGGGGAATCACCTACGAGCAGTACTTC.

V is TRBV10-3 and J is TRBJ1-1, with D hard to call. The CDR3 runs 14 residues. Germline CDR1 and CDR2: ENHRY and SYGVKD. Deletions cut 6 bases from V and 1 base from J, with 12 bases between. The CDR3 DNA follows: TGTGCCATCAGCGGGGTAGGGAAGAACACTGAAGCTTTCTTT. Translation gives CAISGVGKNTEAFF.

This rearrangement joins TRBV5-1 to TRBJ1-4, with 11 nucleotides matching TRBD1. CDR1 is SGHRS, CDR2 YFSETQ, per germline. The junction had 6 bases not matched to a gene; V was cut back by 0 bases and J by 8 bases. The CDR3 is 16 residues long. The chain's CDR3 is CASSLASGTGGEKLFF. As DNA, the CDR3 is TGCGCCAGCAGCTTGGCCTCCGGGACAGGGGGAGAAAAACTGTTTTTT.

This clone was seen only once. The rearrangement joins TRBV7-8 to TRBJ2-7; TRBD2 agrees at 7 bases. Trimming at V came to 2 bases and at J to 2 bases, leaving 15 bases not matched to a gene. Germline CDR1 reads SGHVS; CDR2 reads FQNEAQ. The CDR3 totals 18 residues. CDR3 loop: CASSLRVAAGNPAYEQYF. The DNA of the CDR3 is TGTGCCAGCAGCTTACGCGTAGCAGCGGGGAACCCGGCCTACGAGCAGTACTTC.

This sequence joins TRBV4-3 and TRBJ2-5; 12 positions match TRBD2. Germline V gives CDR1 LGHNA, CDR2 YSLEER. The CDR3 is made up of 17 amino acids. Trimming cost V 4 bases and J 4 bases; bases outside gene matches: 10. CDR3 loop: CASSPEIGLAGIETQYF. DNA for the CDR3: TGCGCCAGCAGCCCAGAAATAGGACTAGCGGGAATAGAGACCCAGTACTTC.

The rearrangement uses TRBV7-2 and TRBJ1-1; no reliable D call. Between the trimmed V and J ends, which lost 1 base and 2 bases, there was a span of 8 bases. The germline V gene has CDR1 SGHTA and CDR2 FQGNSA. The CDR3 totals 14 residues. CDR3 sequence (DNA): TGTGCCAGCAGCTTAGGCTTCACAAACACTGAAGCTTTCTTT. Residues: CASSLGFTNTEAFF.

The V gene is TRBV28, the J gene TRBJ1-2, with D perhaps matching TRBD1 (6 bases). The CDR3 is 16 amino acids. Trimming stripped 5 bases from V and 4 bases from J, with 20 bases between. The germline V gene encodes CDR1 MDHEN and CDR2 SYDVKM. The CDR3, as DNA: TGTGCCAGCAGTCCCTATCTGTCCCGGACAGCCTATGGCTACACCTTC. Translating it yields CASSPYLSRTAYGYTF.

The rearrangement uses TRBV19 and TRBJ1-2, with D possibly TRBD1 on 6 matching bases. The CDR3 consists of 14 residues. V lost 6 bases, J lost 8 bases, and 19 bases lay in between. The germline V gene encodes CDR1 LNHDA and CDR2 SQIVND (reference sequence). The CDR3 reads CASRTRDTLGGYTF. The CDR3 nucleotides read TGTGCCAGTAGGACCCGGGACACTCTTGGCGGCTACACCTTC.

The V call is TRBV6-4, the J call TRBJ2-3; 10 bases line up with TRBD2. The CDR3 totals 20 residues. Germline V gives CDR1 MRHNA, CDR2 SNTAGT. With V trimmed by 3 bases and J by 5 bases, 20 bases remained unmatched. The CDR3 DNA reads as TGTGCCAGCAGTGATCCTGAATCTAGCGGGAGATGGTTGTTTGTAGATACGCAGTATTTT. Amino acid sequence: CASSDPESSGRWLFVDTQYF.

The chain employs TRBV27 and TRBJ2-7; 8 nucleotides line up with TRBD1. The CDR3 has 16 amino acids. Germline V gives CDR1 MNHEY, CDR2 SMNVEV (reference sequence). Trimming at V came to 6 bases and at J to 0 bases, leaving 10 bases not matched to a gene. CDR3 nucleotide sequence: TGTGCCAGCAGCAAGGGACAGGCATACCTCTCCTACGAGCAGTACTTC. As protein: CASSKGQAYLSYEQYF.

V gene TRBV6-2 or TRBV6-3 combines with J gene TRBJ2-4, with no clear D. The CDR3 consists of 15 residues. Trimming removed 5 bases at V and 0 bases at J, with 11 bases between. Germline V lookup: CDR1 MNHEY, CDR2 SVGEGT. The CDR3 region is CASSNPRLAKNIQYF. The CDR3 coding sequence is TGTGCCAGCAGTAACCCCCGACTAGCCAAAAACATTCAGTACTTC.

The V call is TRBV27, the J call TRBJ2-4; the D gene is possibly TRBD1 (5 bases). Trimming took off 7 bases at V and 0 bases at J, with 13 bases between the two ends. Germline CDR1 reads MNHEY; CDR2 reads SMNVEV (reference sequence). The CDR3 has 15 residues. The CDR3 DNA reads TGTGCCAGCATGGGCTACAGGCAAGCCAAAAACATTCAGTACTTC. Residues: CASMGYRQAKNIQYF.

The rearrangement uses TRBV9 and TRBJ1-4, with 7 positions matching TRBD1. The germline CDR1 and CDR2 sequences are SGDLS and YYNGEE. This CDR3 region has 15 residues. Trimming removed 3 bases from V and 8 bases from J; junction bases left unmatched: 10. In DNA form, the CDR3 reads TGTGCCAGCAGCGGAGACAGGGTCGGGAGAGAAAAACTGTTTTTT. This sequence encodes CASSGDRVGREKLFF.

The chain links TRBV28 to TRBJ1-1; perhaps TRBD1 as D (6 bases). The CDR3 consists of 14 residues. Germline V gene lookup returns CDR1 MDHEN and CDR2 SYDVKM. The V gene lost 6 bases and the J gene lost 0 bases, with 11 bases spanning the gap. The CDR3 coding sequence is TGTGCCAGCAGGGACAGTTTCATGAACACTGAAGCTTTCTTT. It is translated as CASRDSFMNTEAFF.

V gene TRBV6-6 combines with J gene TRBJ1-2, with 7 bases lining up with TRBD1. The CDR3 contains 15 residues. The V segment lost 5 bases and the J segment 4 bases; nucleotides outside the gene matches: 10. CDR1 is MNHNY and CDR2 is SVGAGI in the germline V gene (reference sequence). CDR3 region: CASSTLDRDTYGYTF. CDR3 nucleotides: TGTGCCAGCAGTACTCTCGACAGGGATACCTATGGCTACACCTTC.

This clone was picked up one time. The V call is TRBV7-3, the J call TRBJ2-1; D possibly corresponds to TRBD2 (5 bases). V lost 1 base, J lost 4 bases, and 11 bases lay in between. Germline assignment: CDR1 SGHTA and CDR2 FQGTGA. The CDR3 runs 15 residues. The CDR3, as DNA: TGTGCCAGCAGCTTAAGGGGAGTCCCGTACAATGAGCAGTTCTTC. Its translation is CASSLRGVPYNEQFF.

The rearrangement joins TRBV4-3 to TRBJ2-1; 7 nucleotides agree with TRBD1. Germline-derived CDR1 and CDR2 are LGHNA and YSLEER. The length of the CDR3 is 20 residues. The V segment lost 0 bases and the J segment 5 bases; nucleotides outside the gene matches: 19. CDR3 nucleotide sequence: TGCGCCAGCAGCCAAGATCTAGCTGTTTTAGGGACAGCGAAAGACAATGAGCAGTTCTTC. Amino acid sequence: CASSQDLAVLGTAKDNEQFF.

This clone has only a few counts. The V gene is TRBV11-2, the J gene TRBJ2-7; 9 bases match TRBD1. Trimming cost V 6 bases and J 4 bases; bases outside gene matches: 7. CDR3 size: 14 residues. Germline V lookup: CDR1 SGHAT, CDR2 FQNNGV. The CDR3 region is CASSGTGSGYEQYF. The CDR3 region has the DNA TGTGCCAGCAGTGGGACAGGGAGTGGGTACGAGCAGTACTTC.

The chain joins TRBV4-1 to TRBJ1-1; D remains ambiguous. The CDR3 contains 15 residues. Trimming stripped 3 bases from V and 0 bases from J, with 11 bases between. CDR1 and CDR2 (germline): MGHRA, YSYEKL. The CDR3 DNA follows: TGCGCCAGCAGCCAGACCGGGTCTATGAACACTGAAGCTTTCTTT. Its translation: CASSQTGSMNTEAFF.

V usage is TRBV5-1 and J usage is TRBJ1-1; D is perhaps TRBD1 (6 bases). V lost 4 bases and J 6 bases, leaving 13 bases between the germline ends. Germline V lookup: CDR1 SGHRS, CDR2 YFSETQ. There are 13 residues in the CDR3. The CDR3 reads CASSNTGFAEAFF. CDR3 bases: TGCGCCAGCAGCAACACAGGGTTCGCTGAAGCTTTCTTT.

The chain has TRBV6-1 and TRBJ2-3; weak D call: TRBD1 (6 bases). The CDR3 contains 18 residues. Germline CDR1 MNHNS, CDR2 SASEGT. Trimming pared 1 base from V and 2 bases from J, leaving 19 bases between. DNA for the CDR3: TGTGCCAGCAGTGAAGTGGGGGCACTAGACATCATCACAGATACGCAGTATTTT. The encoded protein is CASSEVGALDIITDTQYF.

V gene TRBV9 combines with J gene TRBJ2-7; TRBD2 matches 12 bases. The V gene end was trimmed by 3 bases and the J gene end by 1 base; junction bases not matched to a gene: 2. The germline V gene encodes CDR1 SGDLS and CDR2 YYNGEE. CDR3 length: 15 amino acids. The CDR3 DNA follows: TGTGCCAGCAGCGCGGGACTAGCGGGTTCCTACGAGCAGTACTTC. The encoded protein is CASSAGLAGSYEQYF. The variable domain in full, with the rest retrieved from reference TRBV9 and TRBJ2-7, is DSGVTQTPKHLITATGQRVTLRCSPRSGDLSVYWYQQSLDQGLQFLIQYYNGEERAKGNILERFSAQQFPDLHSELNLSSLELGDSALYFCASSAGLAGSYEQYFGPGTRLTVT.